Below, one T cell receptor beta chain is given with its context. In germline, CDR1 is MNHEY, CDR2 SMNVEV (reference sequence). The CDR3 is 16 amino acids. After removal of 2 bases from V and 4 bases from J, the junction contained 9 bases not matched to a gene. Sequenced by immunoSEQ multiplex PCR; TCRdb stores in-frame clones only, minus some. The profile covers approximately 150,000 clones, with about 91% appearing a single time and 3% to 3.5% taken by the ten largest. The entry originates in a study of control samples from healthy donors and cancer patients. This rearrangement joins TRBV27 to TRBJ2-7, with 9 nucleotides matching TRBD1. The sample consisted of blood. The TCR sequence derives from a man in his thirties or forties in good health. The CDR3 region has the DNA TGTGCCAGCAGTTTAGAGGGGACAGGGAAAGTATACGAGCAGTACTTC. Translating gives CASSLEGTGKVYEQYF.